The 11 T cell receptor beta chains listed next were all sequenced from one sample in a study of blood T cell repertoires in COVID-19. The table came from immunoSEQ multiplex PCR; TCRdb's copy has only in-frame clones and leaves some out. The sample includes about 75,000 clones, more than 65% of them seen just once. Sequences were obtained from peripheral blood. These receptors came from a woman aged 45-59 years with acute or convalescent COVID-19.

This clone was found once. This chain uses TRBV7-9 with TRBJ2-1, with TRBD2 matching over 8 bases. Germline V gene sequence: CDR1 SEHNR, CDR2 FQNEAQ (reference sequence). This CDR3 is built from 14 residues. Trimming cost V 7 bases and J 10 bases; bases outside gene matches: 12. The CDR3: CASNGAGARDEQFF. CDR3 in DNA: TGTGCCAGCAACGGAGCGGGGGCTAGAGACGAGCAGTTCTTC.

CDR3 in amino acids: CATSRGRDTGELFF. The CDR3 bases are TGTGCCACCAGCAGAGGCAGGGACACCGGGGAGCTGTTTTTT. The chain couples TRBV15 to TRBJ2-2; weak D call: TRBD1 (5 bases). Germline V gene data show CDR1 as LNHNV and CDR2 as YYDKDF (reference sequence). V lost 1 base and J 3 bases, leaving 6 bases between the germline ends. This CDR3 is built from 14 residues.

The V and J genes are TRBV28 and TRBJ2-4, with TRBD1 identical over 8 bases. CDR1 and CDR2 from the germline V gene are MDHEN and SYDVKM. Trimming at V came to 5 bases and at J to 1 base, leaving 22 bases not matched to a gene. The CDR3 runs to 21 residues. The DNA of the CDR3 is TGTGCCAGCAGTACTACTTCCGGGACAGGTTGGGTTATGATGGCCAAAAACATTCAGTACTTC. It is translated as CASSTTSGTGWVMMAKNIQYF.

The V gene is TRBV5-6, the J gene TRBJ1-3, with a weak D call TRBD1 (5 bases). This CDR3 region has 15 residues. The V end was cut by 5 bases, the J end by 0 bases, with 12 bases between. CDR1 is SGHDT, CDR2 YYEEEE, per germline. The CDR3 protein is CASRTRALSGNTIYF. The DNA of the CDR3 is TGTGCCAGCAGAACCAGGGCGCTCTCTGGAAACACCATATATTTT.

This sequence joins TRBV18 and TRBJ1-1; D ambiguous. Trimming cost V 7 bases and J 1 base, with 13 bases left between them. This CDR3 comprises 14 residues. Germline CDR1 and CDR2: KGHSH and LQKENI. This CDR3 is CASWPGRANTEAFF. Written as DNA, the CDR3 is TGTGCCAGCTGGCCCGGGCGGGCGAACACTGAAGCTTTCTTT.

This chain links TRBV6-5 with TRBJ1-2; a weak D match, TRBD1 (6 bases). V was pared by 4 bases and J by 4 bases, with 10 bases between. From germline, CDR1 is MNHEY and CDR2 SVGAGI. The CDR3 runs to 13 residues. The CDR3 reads CASSSGGGYGYTF. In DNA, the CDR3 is TGTGCCAGCAGTTCGGGGGGCGGCTATGGCTACACCTTC.

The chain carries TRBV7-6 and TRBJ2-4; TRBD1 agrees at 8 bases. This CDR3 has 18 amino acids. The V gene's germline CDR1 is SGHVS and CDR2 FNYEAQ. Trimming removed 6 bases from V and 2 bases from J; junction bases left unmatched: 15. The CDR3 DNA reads TGTGCCAGCAGTCCGATTGCCGGGACAGGTGACTCCAAAAACATTCAGTACTTC. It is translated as CASSPIAGTGDSKNIQYF.

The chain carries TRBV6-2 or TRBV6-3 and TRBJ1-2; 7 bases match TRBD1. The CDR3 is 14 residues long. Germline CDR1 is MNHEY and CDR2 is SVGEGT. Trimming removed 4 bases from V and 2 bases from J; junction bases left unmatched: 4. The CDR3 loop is CASSSPQGNYGYTF. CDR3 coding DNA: TGTGCCAGCAGTTCGCCACAGGGGAACTATGGCTACACCTTC.

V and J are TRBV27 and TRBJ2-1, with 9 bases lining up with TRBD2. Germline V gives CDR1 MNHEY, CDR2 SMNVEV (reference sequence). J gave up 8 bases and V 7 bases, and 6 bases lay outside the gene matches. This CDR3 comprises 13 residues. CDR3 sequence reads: CASKRLAGDEQFF. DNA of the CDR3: TGTGCCAGCAAGAGATTAGCGGGAGATGAGCAGTTCTTC.

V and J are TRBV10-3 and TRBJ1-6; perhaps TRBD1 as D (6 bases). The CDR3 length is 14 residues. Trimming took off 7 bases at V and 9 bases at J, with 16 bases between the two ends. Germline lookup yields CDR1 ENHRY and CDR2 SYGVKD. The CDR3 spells CAIKGDGEGSPLHF. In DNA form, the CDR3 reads TGTGCCATCAAGGGGGATGGGGAGGGTTCACCCCTCCACTTT.

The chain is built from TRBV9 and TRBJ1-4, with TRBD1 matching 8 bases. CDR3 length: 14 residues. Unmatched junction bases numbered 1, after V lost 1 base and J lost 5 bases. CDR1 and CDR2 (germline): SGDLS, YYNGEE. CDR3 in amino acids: CASSVQGANEKLFF. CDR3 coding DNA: TGTGCCAGCAGCGTACAGGGGGCGAATGAAAAACTGTTTTTT.